This T cell receptor (beta chain) was recovered during a study of CD8 T cells in ankylosing spondylitis. Study-wide results and caveats: It appeared that ankylosing spondylitis blood was characterized by a TCR beta motif of several highly homologous variants. A subset of motif variants has previously been described in the synovial fluid and blood of reactive arthritis.

For this clonotype: Its antigen is not known.

The CDR3 runs to 16 residues. J lost 5 bases, V lost 0 bases, and 8 bases had no gene match. Germline CDR1 SGHRS, CDR2 YFSETQ. TCRdb re-derived calls from the 5' RACE reads in MiXCR, one entry per CDR3 protein. This table holds hundreds of thousands of distinct CDR3 sequences, 12% found once. The chain carries TRBV5-1 and TRBJ2-3; 8 nucleotides line up with TRBD2. This receptor was taken from a male donor with ankylosing spondylitis. Sequencing was carried out using blood, either unsorted or a sorted T cell fraction (not recorded which). CDR3 sequence: CASSLVGLAGKDTQYF. In DNA, the CDR3 is TGCGCCAGCAGCTTGGTCGGACTAGCCGGAAAAGATACGCAGTATTTT.